Below, one T cell receptor (beta chain) is given with its context. This sample was included in a study of blood T cell repertoires in COVID-19. Study-level background: There were acute and convalescent COVID-19 samples, and they came from the United States, Italy and Spain. T cells, B-cell-depleted T cells, or PBMCs supplied cDNA or gDNA.

In the original analysis: Amplification with reference gene primers provided the estimates of nucleated cell counts. Generated by immunoSEQ multiplex PCR, the TCRdb table keeps only in-frame clones and is missing some. The DNA gave D and trimming, while V, J and clone size come from that table. The sample includes roughly 130,000 clones, roughly 80% of them seen just once. The V end lost 2 bases, the J end lost 7 bases, and 23 bases lay between the germline ends. The CDR3 sequence is 18 residues long. Germline V CDR1 and CDR2: LGHNA, YSLEER. Those who participated ranged in age from 18 to 89 years and resided in about two dozen US areas.

The sequenced sample was PBMCs or T cells enriched from blood (not recorded which). The genes are TRBV4-3 and TRBJ1-4; TRBD1 might be the D (5 bases). The receptor was derived from a man in his forties with acute COVID-19. DNA for the CDR3: TGCGCCAGCAGCCAAACCTGGGGGGGTTGGGAGTCGTCTGAAAAACTGTTTTTT. This sequence encodes CASSQTWGGWESSEKLFF.